The clone carrying this TCR beta chain was counted a few times. Its antigen is not identified. UMIs were added to TCR cDNA along with a universal primer site when it was made by 5'RACE template switching. MiXCR was run by TCRdb on the 5' RACE reads, yielding one entry per CDR3 protein. The sample consists of a few hundred thousand distinct CDR3 sequences, roughly 3.9% of them appearing once. Trimming took 5 bases from V and 8 from J, leaving 23 bases between them. There are 15 residues in the CDR3. Germline CDR1 reads DFQATT; CDR2 reads SNEGSKA (reference sequence). The data originate from a study of T cells after yellow fever vaccination. Regarding the study as a whole: Repertoires obtained by FACS sorting could include abundant clonotypes that entered as contaminants from the bulk population. A weaker secondary response peaked on day 5, the primary on day 15. Subsequent to the booster, the majority of primary-vaccination clones reappeared (roughly 96% CD4, approximately 90% CD8).

The sample here was PBMCs, taken 5 days after the yellow fever booster vaccination. This TCR was sampled from a man between 18 and 29 years old who received the YFV17D yellow fever vaccine. The chain uses TRBV20-1 and TRBJ2-3; no definite D call. CDR3 region: CSAETGLQAVGTQYF. The DNA for the CDR3 is TGCAGTGCTGAAACGGGCCTTCAGGCGGTGGGTACGCAGTATTTT.